This is a list of T cell receptor beta chains from one sample in a study of identical twins. TCRdb re-analysed the 5' RACE reads in MiXCR, keeping a single row per CDR3 protein. The table shows about 660,000 distinct CDR3 sequences, with approximately 9% occurring only once. These records were also assigned to another study, of yellow fever vaccine responses in identical twins.

The sample consisted of PBMCs. Every receptor here comes from a young woman in good health. Both conserved end residues are part of each CDR3. The D gene is left open where the match is weak. Part of the rows lack a size; the others show once, few, many or a class for expanded clones.

V	J	D	size	DNA	CDR3
TRBV10-2	TRBJ1-1	-	few	TGCGCCAGCAGTGAGGGTGGAATGGTCGAAGCTTTCTTT	CASSEGGMVEAFF
TRBV12-3/TRBV12-4	TRBJ2-1	TRBD2	many	TGTGCCAGCAATCTAGCGGGGATGGGTAATGAGCAGTTCTTC	CASNLAGMGNEQFF
TRBV14	TRBJ1-4	-	-	TGTGCCAGCAGCCAAGATTGGGGAGCCGCCGATGAAAAACTGTTTTTT	CASSQDWGAADEKLFF
TRBV12-3/TRBV12-4	TRBJ1-5	-	-	TGTGCCAGCAAACGAGGGGTAAATCAGCCCCAGCATTTT	CASKRGVNQPQHF
TRBV20-1	TRBJ2-7	-	-	TGCAGTGCTTCCCTTCCCCCCTACGAGCAGTACTTC	CSASLPPYEQYF
TRBV10-3	TRBJ2-1	-	many	TGTGCCATCAGTGAGCTTGGCAATGAGCAGTTCTTC	CAISELGNEQFF
TRBV12-3/TRBV12-4	TRBJ2-2	-	many	TGTGCCAGCAGTCCCCCAGGCACCGGGGAGCTGTTTTTT	CASSPPGTGELFF
TRBV7-9	TRBJ1-2	TRBD1	-	TGTGCCAGCAGCTTAAACACGGGACAGGGGCACTATGGCTACACCTTC	CASSLNTGQGHYGYTF
TRBV5-6	TRBJ2-3	TRBD1	few	TGTGCCAGCAGCTTGCGTCAGACAGGGTACACAGATACGCAGTATTTT	CASSLRQTGYTDTQYF
TRBV24-1	TRBJ2-3	-	-	TGTGCCACCAGTGACTCAGACCCCACAGATACGCAGTATTTT	CATSDSDPTDTQYF
TRBV3-1	TRBJ2-1	-	many	TGTGCCAGCAGCCAAGATTGGAATGAGCAGTTCTTC	CASSQDWNEQFF
TRBV14	TRBJ2-1	TRBD2	once	TGTGCCAGCAGCCAACCTGGGACTAGCGGGAACAATGAGCAGTTCTTC	CASSQPGTSGNNEQFF
TRBV12-3/TRBV12-4	TRBJ2-7	TRBD1	many	TGTGCCAGCAGTTTATTAGGGACAGGAAACTACGAGCAGTACTTC	CASSLLGTGNYEQYF
TRBV29-1	TRBJ2-3	-	many	TGCAGCGTTGCCCGGGGCACAGATACGCAGTATTTT	CSVARGTDTQYF
TRBV3-1	TRBJ1-1	TRBD1	few	TGTGCCAGCAGCCAGACACAGGGGGAAGCTTTCTTT	CASSQTQGEAFF
TRBV20-1	TRBJ1-4	-	many	TGCAGTCCCGGGGCGGCTAATGAAAAACTGTTTTTT	CSPGAANEKLFF
TRBV5-1	TRBJ2-2	TRBD1	few	TGCGCCAGCAGCTTCGTTAGGACAGGGGACACCGGGGAGCTGTTTTTT	CASSFVRTGDTGELFF
TRBV29-1	TRBJ1-2	-	many	TGCAGCGTTGATGGCAGGGTGAACTATGGCTACACCTTC	CSVDGRVNYGYTF
TRBV6-2/TRBV6-3	TRBJ2-7	TRBD2	many	TGTGCCAGCAGTTATACTAGCGGTTACGAGCAGTACTTC	CASSYTSGYEQYF
TRBV7-8	TRBJ2-7	-	many	TGTGCCAGCAGCTACGGGACCGATATCTACGAGCAGTACTTC	CASSYGTDIYEQYF
TRBV12-3/TRBV12-4	TRBJ1-6	-	-	TGTGCCAGCAGACCCTGGGAAGGGGTCCCCCTCCACTTT	CASRPWEGVPLHF
TRBV13	TRBJ2-1	TRBD2	-	TGTGCCAGCAGCTGGGGGACTAGCGGGAAAGATCACAATGAGCAGTTCTTC	CASSWGTSGKDHNEQFF
TRBV7-2	TRBJ1-6	TRBD1	-	TGTGCCAGCAGCTTCATCCCGGGACAGGAAAATTCACCCCTCCACTTT	CASSFIPGQENSPLHF
TRBV7-8	TRBJ2-7	-	few	TGTGCCAGCAGCTTAGCAACCAGGGAATACGAGCAGTACTTC	CASSLATREYEQYF
TRBV7-2	TRBJ2-1	TRBD2	many	TGTGCCAGCAGCCCGAGAAGACTAGCGGGGGGTTACAATGAGCAGTTCTTC	CASSPRRLAGGYNEQFF
TRBV28	TRBJ2-7	-	once	TGTGCCAGCAGTATCTATCCCTACGAGCAGTACTTC	CASSIYPYEQYF
TRBV7-9	TRBJ2-1	-	few	TGTGCCAGTGGGGGAGGAACCAATGAGCAGTTCTTC	CASGGGTNEQFF
TRBV29-1	TRBJ2-3	TRBD1	few	TGCAGCGTTGAAGGAGACAGGGCCAGAGATACGCAGTATTTT	CSVEGDRARDTQYF
TRBV9	TRBJ1-5	-	-	TGTGCCAGCAGCGTAGAAGGCGAGGGTCAGCCCCAGCATTTT	CASSVEGEGQPQHF
TRBV13	TRBJ2-7	-	few	TGTGCCAGCAGCTCCCGGGACGGGGGATCCTACGAGCAGTACTTC	CASSSRDGGSYEQYF
TRBV5-6	TRBJ1-6	-	few	TGTGCCAGCAGCTTGGGGATTCGGTCCAGGGGAAGTTCACCCCTCCACTTT	CASSLGIRSRGSSPLHF
TRBV24-1	TRBJ1-2	-	many	TGTGCCACCAGTGACCCTAAGACCTATAACTATGGCTACACCTTC	CATSDPKTYNYGYTF
TRBV3-1	TRBJ1-4	-	few	TGTGCCAGCCCAGGGGATAATGAAAAACTGTTTTTT	CASPGDNEKLFF
TRBV7-8	TRBJ2-7	TRBD1	many	TGTGCCAGCAGCTTAGGAGGGGGGACAGGTCCCTACGAGCAGTACTTC	CASSLGGGTGPYEQYF
TRBV5-1	TRBJ2-5	TRBD2	few	TGCGCCAGCAGCGACATCCCGGGACTAGCGACGGCCCAGTACTTC	CASSDIPGLATAQYF
TRBV29-1	TRBJ1-2	TRBD1	-	TGCAGCGTTGAACTACCGGGACAGATCTATGGCTACACCTTC	CSVELPGQIYGYTF
TRBV27	TRBJ2-1	-	few	TGTGCCAGCAGTTACCGGGCAGCAACCCCCAATGAGCAGTTCTTC	CASSYRAATPNEQFF
TRBV20-1	TRBJ2-7	TRBD2	once	TGCAGTGCTGAAGCCGGGAGGGACTACGAGCAGTACTTC	CSAEAGRDYEQYF
TRBV5-1	TRBJ2-7	-	-	TGCGCCGGCAGCTTGGTCCAAGGGGCTAGCTCCTACGAGCAGTACTTC	CAGSLVQGASSYEQYF
TRBV7-6	TRBJ2-3	TRBD2	few	TGTGCCAGCAGCACTAGCGGGAGTATAACCCCGATTGGCGCAGATACGCAGTATTTT	CASSTSGSITPIGADTQYF
TRBV5-1	TRBJ2-2	TRBD2	-	TGCGCCAGCAGCTTGGCCGCTAGCGGGGGGGCCCGTCCCGGGGAGCTGTTTTTT	CASSLAASGGARPGELFF
TRBV29-1	TRBJ2-3	TRBD2	many	TGCAGCGGCGGGGGACTAGCGGGAGGGCCTACAGATACGCAGTATTTT	CSGGGLAGGPTDTQYF
TRBV15	TRBJ1-4	-	-	TGTGCCACCAGCAGAGCTGCCGACGAAAAACTGTTTTTT	CATSRAADEKLFF
TRBV6-5	TRBJ2-7	-	-	TGTGCCAGCAGTTACTCTGGGTCTCAGCATCCGTACTTC	CASSYSGSQHPYF
TRBV29-1	TRBJ2-7	-	few	TGCAGCGTTGTGGGGGGCTCCCACGAGCAGTACTTC	CSVVGGSHEQYF
TRBV10-3	TRBJ1-2	-	-	TGTGCCATCAGTGATGGCGGACGAACTAACTATGGCTACACCTTC	CAISDGGRTNYGYTF
TRBV6-2/TRBV6-3	TRBJ2-3	-	few	TGTGCCAGCAGTAAATCAAACCGGGACCCCACAGATACGCAGTATTTT	CASSKSNRDPTDTQYF
TRBV20-1	TRBJ1-2	-	-	TGCAGTGCTAGAGAGTCACGGACAGTGGCCTACACCTTC	CSARESRTVAYTF
TRBV20-1	TRBJ2-5	-	many	TGCAGTGCCTACGTGGAGACCCAGTACTTC	CSAYVETQYF
TRBV10-3	TRBJ2-1	TRBD2	many	TGTGCCATCAGTGTGGCGGGAGGGAACTGGGATGAGCAGTTCTTC	CAISVAGGNWDEQFF
TRBV30	TRBJ2-6	-	-	TGTGCCTGGAGTCTTGGGGAACCTGGGGCCAACGTCCTGACTTTC	CAWSLGEPGANVLTF